The sequence of this T cell receptor (beta chain) was determined in a study of T cells in Graves' hyperthyroidism and ophthalmopathy. The CDR3 regions of TCR beta were amplified from RNA transcripts. HTBI primers drove first-round RT-PCR of the TCR CDR3. TCRdb called the multiplex PCR reads again in MiXCR, with one record for every CDR3 protein. The sample has about 510,000 distinct CDR3 sequences, 12% to 15% seen once. Deletions cut 5 bases from V and 3 bases from J, with 17 bases between. The CDR3 sequence is 15 residues long. Among the patients, aged 18 to 65, hyperthyroidism was newly diagnosed and had lasted under 2 months. Every diagnosis used clinical symptoms, serum thyroxine and TRAb, thyroid ultrasound and orbital computed tomography. This clonotype was recorded at least ten times.

This chain joins TRBV12-3 or TRBV12-4 and TRBJ2-7; D is perhaps TRBD1 (5 bases). Sequenced: blood. The receptor comes from a woman between 35 and 50 years old with Graves' hyperthyroidism. The CDR3 DNA reads TGTGCCAGCAGTCCCGACGGGTCAGGGCGCTACGAGCAGTACTTC. Its translation is CASSPDGSGRYEQYF.